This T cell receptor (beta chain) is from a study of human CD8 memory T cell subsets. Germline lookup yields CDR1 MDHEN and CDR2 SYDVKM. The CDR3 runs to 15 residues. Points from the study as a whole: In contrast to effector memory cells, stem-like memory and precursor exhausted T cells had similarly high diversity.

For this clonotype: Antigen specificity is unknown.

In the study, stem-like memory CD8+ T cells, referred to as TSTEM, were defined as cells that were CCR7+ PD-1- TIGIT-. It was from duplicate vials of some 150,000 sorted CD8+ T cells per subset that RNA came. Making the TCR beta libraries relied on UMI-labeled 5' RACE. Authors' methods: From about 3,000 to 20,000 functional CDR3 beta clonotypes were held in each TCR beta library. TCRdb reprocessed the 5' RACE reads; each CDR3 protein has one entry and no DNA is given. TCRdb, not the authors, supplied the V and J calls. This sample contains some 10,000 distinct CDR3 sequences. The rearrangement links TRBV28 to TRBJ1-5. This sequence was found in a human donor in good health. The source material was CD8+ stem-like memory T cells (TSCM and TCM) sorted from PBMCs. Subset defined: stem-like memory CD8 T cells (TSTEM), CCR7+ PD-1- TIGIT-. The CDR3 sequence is CASSFGSIINQPQHF. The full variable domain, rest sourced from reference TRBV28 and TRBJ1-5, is DVKVTQSSRYLVKRTGEKVFLECVQDMDHENMFWYRQDPGLGLRLIYFSYDVKMKEKGDIPEGYSVSREKKERFSLILESASTNQTSMYLCASSFGSIINQPQHFGDGTRLSIL.